The 25 T cell receptor beta chains below all came from one sample that was sequenced in a study of T cell repertoires in cytomegalovirus infection. TCRdb reanalysed the reads using MiXCR and keeps one entry per CDR3 protein. The data contain just under 550,000 distinct CDR3 sequences, about 25% of them seen just once; the ten biggest clones take up 13%. Specimen: PBMCs. All receptors derive from a human donor in good health (CMV status not recorded). Some clones in this sample may be carry-over from other donors' samples.

This clonotype has just a few counts. The chain carries TRBV7-2 and TRBJ1-2; D call uncertain. V shed 6 bases and J shed 6 bases, with 5 bases lying between them. Looked up from germline, CDR1 is SGHTA and CDR2 is FQGNSA. CDR3 size: 10 residues. Here the CDR3 DNA reads TGTGCCAGCAGGCGAGATGGCTACACCTTC. Its protein is CASRRDGYTF.

On this clonotype itself: A far bigger clonotype differs at one base, so this is likely a read error. The CDR3 reads CASSLGQGAQPQHF. The CDR3 coding sequence is TGTGCCAGCAGCTTAGGACAGGGGGCTCAGCCCCAGCATTTT. The rearrangement uses TRBV7-9 and TRBJ1-5; 10 nucleotides line up with TRBD1. CDR3 size: 14 residues. With 1 base clipped from V and 6 bases from J, the junction kept 0 bases outside the gene matches. The germline CDR1 and CDR2 sequences are SEHNR and FQNEAQ (reference sequence).

The chain combines TRBV5-4 with TRBJ2-3, with a possible D match to TRBD1 (5 bases). Trimming removed 4 bases at V and 6 bases at J, with 9 bases between. CDR1 and CDR2 from the germline V gene are SGHNT and YYREEE (reference sequence). This CDR3 has 12 residues. CDR3 DNA: TGTGCCAGCAGCGGGGCCGGGGATACGCAGTATTTT. Translating gives CASSGAGDTQYF.

The chain combines TRBV27 with TRBJ1-3, with TRBD1 identical over 7 bases. Germline CDR1 is MNHEY and CDR2 is SMNVEV (reference sequence). V shed 6 bases and J 2 bases; nucleotides not matched to a gene: 10. CDR3 length: 16 amino acids. Here the CDR3 DNA reads TGTGCCAGCAGAAGTACAGGGGCCCATGCTGGAAACACCATATATTTT. It translates to CASRSTGAHAGNTIYF.

V is TRBV2 and J is TRBJ2-1; TRBD2 matches at 12 bases. Germline loops: CDR1 SNHLY, CDR2 FYNNEI. The CDR3 runs to 15 residues. J lost 3 bases, V lost 6 bases, and 3 bases had no gene match. For the CDR3, the DNA is TGTGCCAGCAGGAGACTAGCGGGGGACTACAATGAGCAGTTCTTC. This translates into CASRRLAGDYNEQFF. Looking up the rest from reference TRBV2 and TRBJ2-1 gives the full variable domain: EPEVTQTPSHQVTQMGQEVILRCVPISNHLYFYWYRQILGQKVEFLVSFYNNEISEKSEIFDDQFSVERPDGSNFTLKIRSTKLEDSAMYFCASRRLAGDYNEQFFGPGTRLTVL.

This clonotype was picked up many times. The rearrangement uses TRBV7-8 and TRBJ1-6; D is ambiguous. Trimming took off 5 bases at V and 10 bases at J, with 21 bases between the two ends. This CDR3 is built from 16 residues. Per the germline V gene, CDR1 is SGHVS and CDR2 is FQNEAQ. The CDR3 sequence is CASSVRTDPWESPLHF. CDR3 sequence (DNA): TGTGCCAGCAGCGTTAGAACAGACCCTTGGGAATCACCCCTCCACTTT.

This clonotype was detected many times. The V gene is TRBV7-2, the J gene TRBJ2-3, with TRBD1 matching 8 bases. This CDR3 spans 14 amino acids. Trimming at V came to 5 bases and at J to 1 base, leaving 2 bases not matched to a gene. CDR1 SGHTA and CDR2 FQGNSA come from the germline V gene. This CDR3 reads CASSKDRGTDTQYF. CDR3 coding DNA: TGTGCCAGCAGCAAGGACAGGGGCACAGATACGCAGTATTTT.

There are a few counts of this clonotype. The chain links TRBV18 to TRBJ2-5; the D is unclear. The CDR3 consists of 12 residues. Trimming cost V 3 bases and J 5 bases, with 7 bases left between them. CDR1 is KGHSH and CDR2 is LQKENI in the germline V gene. CDR3 nucleotides: TGTGCCAGCTCACCGGGTTTCGAGACCCAGTACTTC. Translated: CASSPGFETQYF.

The chain uses TRBV19 and TRBJ2-6; D unclear. This CDR3 is built from 14 residues. The germline V gene has CDR1 LNHDA and CDR2 SQIVND (reference sequence). The V gene lost 7 bases and the J gene lost 0 bases, with 7 bases spanning the gap. CDR3 in amino acids: CASKWLSGANVLTF. The CDR3 DNA is TGTGCCAGTAAATGGCTCTCTGGGGCCAACGTCCTGACTTTC.

V is TRBV7-9 and J is TRBJ1-5; a possible D gene is TRBD1 (5 bases). CDR1 and CDR2 (germline): SEHNR, FQNEAQ (reference sequence). V lost 7 bases and J lost 0, with 16 bases in between. The CDR3 covers 16 residues. The CDR3 here is CASTSWGFNSNQPQHF. In DNA, the CDR3 is TGTGCCAGCACCTCATGGGGCTTCAATAGCAATCAGCCCCAGCATTTT.

The table lists this clonotype with many counts. The V gene is TRBV7-2, the J gene TRBJ1-5; the D gene is possibly TRBD1 (6 bases). Germline assignment: CDR1 SGHTA and CDR2 FQGNSA. Trimming removed 3 bases at V and 3 bases at J, with 9 bases between. The CDR3 spans 14 residues. The CDR3 region has the DNA TGTGCCAGCAGCTTCACAGGGTACAATCAGCCCCAGCATTTT. Protein: CASSFTGYNQPQHF.

This clonotype was counted at least ten times. The V call is TRBV7-9, the J call TRBJ2-3, with TRBD2 matching over 9 bases. V shed 5 bases and J 3 bases; nucleotides not matched to a gene: 9. This CDR3 comprises 16 residues. The germline gives CDR1 SEHNR, CDR2 FQNEAQ (reference sequence). CDR3 coding DNA: TGTGCCAGCAGCAAGTTCGCGGGAGGGCCTACAGATACGCAGTATTTT. Amino acid sequence: CASSKFAGGPTDTQYF. Drawing the rest from reference TRBV7-9 and TRBJ2-3, the complete variable domain is DTGVSQNPRHKITKRGQNVTFRCDPISEHNRLYWYRQTLGQGPEFLTYFQNEAQLEKSRLLSDRFSAERPKGSFSTLEIQRTEQGDSAMYLCASSKFAGGPTDTQYFGPGTRLTVL.

On this clonotype itself: Germline and junction disagree at one end, which may indicate a read error. V is TRBV27 and J is TRBJ1-2, with 9 positions matching TRBD1. This CDR3 region has 15 residues. Germline CDR1 and CDR2: MNHEY and SMNVEV (reference sequence). CDR3 coding DNA: TGTGCCAGCAGTTTCACGGGACAGGGTTCATATGGCTACAACTTC. As protein: CASSFTGQGSYGYNF.

This clonotype came up a few times. The rearrangement joins TRBV12-3 or TRBV12-4 to TRBJ2-3; no reliable D call. The V end lost 3 bases, the J end lost 6 bases, and 10 bases lay between the germline ends. This CDR3 is 13 amino acids long. CDR3 protein: CASSFPAVDTQYF. The CDR3 DNA reads as TGTGCCAGCAGTTTCCCCGCTGTGGATACGCAGTATTTT.

Only a few counts were recorded for this clonotype. The chain combines TRBV5-1 with TRBJ1-4; TRBD1 is a possible D gene (5 bases). CDR1 and CDR2 (germline): SGHRS, YFSETQ. Trimming cost V 0 bases and J 4 bases, with 10 bases left between them. The length of the CDR3 is 15 residues. CDR3 nucleotide sequence: TGCGCCAGCAGCTTGGACACGGGGGATAATGAAAAACTGTTTTTT. Its translation: CASSLDTGDNEKLFF.

This clonotype was found a few times. The chain has TRBV7-9 and TRBJ1-1, with D perhaps matching TRBD1 (5 bases). Trimming took 2 bases from V and 6 from J, leaving 16 bases between them. This CDR3 is built from 15 residues. Germline V gene sequence: CDR1 SEHNR, CDR2 FQNEAQ (reference sequence). The CDR3 loop reads CASSLRGPVLAEAFF. DNA for the CDR3: TGTGCCAGCAGCTTAAGGGGCCCGGTCTTGGCTGAAGCTTTCTTT.

This clonotype occurred many times. The chain is built from TRBV7-2 and TRBJ2-7, with unresolved D. Germline CDR1 SGHTA, CDR2 FQGNSA. The V gene lost 1 base and the J gene lost 6 bases, with 10 bases spanning the gap. The CDR3 spans 13 residues. Here the CDR3 reads CASSLEPGREQYV. The CDR3 bases are TGTGCCAGCAGCTTAGAACCGGGCCGCGAGCAGTACGTC.

This chain connects TRBV7-3 to TRBJ1-2, with D tentatively TRBD1 (6 bases). The CDR3 has 13 amino acids. V was pared by 6 bases and J by 6 bases, with 14 bases between. Per the germline V gene, CDR1 is SGHTA and CDR2 is FQGTGA. The CDR3 loop reads CASRSEGTHGYTF. The CDR3 bases are TGTGCCAGCAGATCCGAGGGGACACATGGCTACACCTTC.

This clonotype was seen only a few times. The chain is built from TRBV5-1 and TRBJ2-1, with TRBD2 matching over 10 bases. The V and J ends lost 0 bases and 10 bases, in that order; junction bases with no gene match: 10. This CDR3 comprises 16 residues. CDR1 and CDR2 (germline): SGHRS, YFSETQ. Here the CDR3 reads CASSLERIAGGVEQFF. The DNA of the CDR3 is TGCGCCAGCAGCTTGGAGAGAATAGCGGGAGGAGTAGAGCAGTTCTTC.

The gene calls are TRBV7-2 and TRBJ2-7; maybe TRBD2 (6 bases). V dropped 5 bases and J dropped 2 bases, with 16 bases sitting between them. The CDR3 covers 15 residues. Germline CDR1 SGHTA, CDR2 FQGNSA. For the CDR3, the DNA is TGTGCCAGCAGCGCGACCTGGGGGGTGACCTACGAGCAGTACTTC. Protein: CASSATWGVTYEQYF.

J is TRBJ1-6 and V is TRBV25-1; D possibly corresponds to TRBD1 (5 bases). V was shortened by 6 bases and J by 12 bases, with 12 bases between the two germline ends. Germline V gene lookup returns CDR1 MGHDK and CDR2 SYGVNS. This CDR3 comprises 12 residues. DNA of the CDR3: TGTGCCAGCAGGGGGGTAGCAGAACCCCTCCACTTT. Translating it yields CASRGVAEPLHF.

This clonotype was seen more than once but under ten times. V is TRBV6-2 or TRBV6-3 and J is TRBJ2-7; no reliable D call. Germline V gene lookup returns CDR1 MNHEY and CDR2 SVGEGT. CDR3 size: 14 residues. V lost 0 bases and J lost 3, with 9 bases in between. The CDR3 loop is CASSYSGPRYEQYV. In DNA, the CDR3 is TGTGCCAGCAGTTACTCAGGACCCCGCTACGAGCAGTACGTC.

This clonotype was seen a few times. The rearrangement links TRBV6-2 or TRBV6-3 to TRBJ2-7, with 9 nucleotides matching TRBD2. CDR1 is MNHEY, CDR2 SVGEGT, per germline. This CDR3 contains 15 residues. The V segment lost 3 bases and the J segment 4 bases; nucleotides outside the gene matches: 7. The CDR3 reads CASSYVLAGHYEQYF. CDR3 sequence (DNA): TGTGCCAGCAGTTATGTCCTAGCGGGACATTACGAGCAGTACTTC.

This clonotype was counted only a few times. This rearrangement joins TRBV9 to TRBJ2-7, with TRBD1 identical over 9 bases. CDR3 length equals 15 residues. The germline gives CDR1 SGDLS, CDR2 YYNGEE. V lost 2 bases to trimming and J lost 5 bases; unmatched junction nucleotides: 8. Here the CDR3 DNA reads TGTGCCAGCAGCGTTCACCGGGACAGGGTGGACGAGCAGTACGTC. This codes for CASSVHRDRVDEQYV.

This clonotype appeared a few times. The chain carries TRBV11-2 and TRBJ2-3, with 8 bases aligning to TRBD2. The CDR3 covers 18 residues. V was clipped by 4 bases and J by 4 bases; unmatched bases: 16. The germline CDR1 and CDR2 sequences are SGHAT and FQNNGV. In DNA form, the CDR3 reads TGTGCCAGCAGCTCTACGGGACTAGATTCAGAAGATTCAGATACGCAGTATTTT. Its protein is CASSSTGLDSEDSDTQYF.